The entry below gives a single T cell receptor beta chain sequence along with its context. The antigen it binds to is not known. Per-base qualities were not stored, and no clone one base away is much larger. The sample's time point label is to be understood as: peripheral blood 6 weeks after treatment start. A total of 25 to 30 patients with locally advanced or metastatic urothelial carcinoma, treated at Memorial Sloan Kettering on a trial protocol, made up the cohort. Peripheral blood mononuclear cells were collected pretreatment and during treatment, with between 1 and 8 total time points obtained per patient. The Qiagen DNeasy Blood extraction kit was used to purify genomic DNA from total PBMCs and from tumor samples. PBMCs were collected pretreatment and during treatment and were isolated and stored as previously described. This record belongs to a study of PD-L1 blockade in urothelial cancer (dated by TCRdb to 2017 to 2019). In the study overall: Therapy was started at some point between 2013 and 2015 for all patients, and atezolizumab 1,200 mg was administered intravenously every 3 weeks. About nine tenths of the roughly 29 patients were males with bladder-origin urothelial cancer, and 18 of 29 reported a prior smoking history. An ECOG performance status of 0 or 1 was recorded for the patients, and 0 to 3 prior chemotherapy regimens had been received by the patients. Blood samples were analyzed at two time points: 3 weeks after treatment start (second dose) and 6 weeks after treatment start. Blood samples gave median yields of around 140,000 T cells and more than 80,000 unique TCRs, along with a median clonality of approximately 0.084. An exploratory multi-omic analysis was conducted of the somatic, immune and clinical correlates of response to PD-L1 blockade with atezolizumab in urothelial cancer. Pretreatment tumor samples, along with matched peripheral blood serially collected before and after atezolizumab treatment, were subjected to TCR sequencing. Durable clinical benefit meant progression-free survival longer than 6 months, and TCR features were also tested against progression-free and overall survival. In the same patients, pretreatment tumors underwent whole exome sequencing and RNA sequencing in addition to TCR sequencing. Durable clinical benefit was achieved by nine patients but not by the remaining 20. Pretreatment blood TCR-seq was available for 27 to 30 patients, at least one posttreatment blood collection was obtained for some 24 patients, and tumor TCR-seq was available for some 24 patients.

Including cysteine and phenylalanine, the CDR3 has 15 amino acids. Only the CDR3 region is kept as DNA, spanning 45 bases read in frame from base 1. CDR1 MNHNY and CDR2 SVGAGI are derived from the germline V gene (reference sequence). Deletion took 5 bases off V and 0 bases off J, with a span of 13 bases between the germline ends. General conclusions and limits of the study: Small sample size (n ≈ 30) and many exploratory analyses mean the results are intended to be hypothesis-generating. Greater expansion of tumor-associated TCR clones in peripheral blood 3 weeks after the start of treatment was observed in patients with durable benefit (n of about 22, p = 0.022). Improved progression-free and overall survival was associated with having pretreatment peripheral blood TCR clonality below the median.

Each PCR received spiked-in synthetic TCR analog templates so that absolute template abundance could be estimated from read counts. The immunoSEQ assay used bias-controlled V and J gene primers to amplify TCRbeta CDR3 regions from genomic DNA. Sequencing of rearranged TCRbeta segments was done at approximately 20X coverage. The paper's processing steps were these. Clustering was used to correct sequencing errors, and CDR3s were annotated against IMGT to assign V, D and J genes. Out-of-frame and stop-codon sequences were excluded, and only productive TCRbeta rearrangements were used in downstream analyses. To compute clonality, Shannon entropy was normalized by the log of the number of unique productive sequences and then subtracted from one. Clones differing between time points or between blood and tumor were identified using Fisher's exact test with Benjamini-Hochberg correction, with an adjusted p below 0.01 applied as the threshold. In TCRdb, the immuneACCESS table is reduced to in-frame sequences with V and J assigned. These tables do not hold every clone; where another copy was compared, an unresolved V gene accounts for under half, and the others remain unexplained. V, J and clone size reflect that table, while D and trimming were determined from the DNA. A total of about 38,000 clones appear in this sample, about 86% of them only once. The ten top clones hold roughly a quarter of the sample.

The sequences come from PBMCs, collected around atezolizumab (anti-PD-L1) treatment. This TCR came from a man aged 55 to 70 with urothelial cancer. The chain uses TRBV6-6 and TRBJ1-1; perhaps TRBD1 is the D gene, with 5 bases matching. Here is the DNA: TGTGCCAGCAGTCCGACAGTAAAGATGAACACTGAAGCTTTCTTT. Its coded protein is CASSPTVKMNTEAFF.